A selection of T cell receptor beta chains follows, all from one sample in a study of T-cell memory formation after mild COVID-19. MiXCR, run by TCRdb on the 5' RACE reads, gives a single entry per CDR3 protein. In the table there are about 350,000 distinct CDR3 sequences, 13% to 15% of which are singletons. What was sequenced was PBMCs or a T cell subset sorted from them (not recorded which). The source is a man between 18 and 29 years old who had mild COVID-19 (a few samples of this study predate the infection). Cell type and time point are not known. CDR3s include the opening cysteine and the closing phenylalanine or tryptophan. A D gene is named only where the DNA matches it firmly. Clone size is stated in some rows and not others, as once, few, many or a class when expanded.

V: TRBV7-2; size: many; D: NA; J: TRBJ2-1; DNA: TGTGCCAGCAGCTTATTTGGTAGGCTCTACTACAATGAGCAGTTCTTC; CDR3: CASSLFGRLYYNEQFF
V: TRBV9; size: few; D: NA; J: TRBJ2-3; DNA: TGTGCCAGCAGCGTAGCTTATGGGTTTAGCACAGATACGCAGTATTTT; CDR3: CASSVAYGFSTDTQYF
V: TRBV6-2/TRBV6-3; size: NA; D: NA; J: TRBJ2-2; DNA: TGTGCCAGCAGTTCGTACAGCGCGAACACCGGGGAGCTGTTTTTT; CDR3: CASSSYSANTGELFF
V: TRBV12-3/TRBV12-4; size: few; D: NA; J: TRBJ1-6; DNA: TGTGCCAGCAGCCCCGCCTATTCACCCCTCCACTTT; CDR3: CASSPAYSPLHF
V: TRBV29-1; size: many; D: TRBD1; J: TRBJ1-4; DNA: TGCAGCGTCAGCTATCGGGACAGCAAAGGGAAACTGTTTTTT; CDR3: CSVSYRDSKGKLFF
V: TRBV20-1; size: NA; D: NA; J: TRBJ1-4; DNA: TGCAGTGCTAGTTCGCTTAATGAAAAACTGTTTTTT; CDR3: CSASSLNEKLFF
V: TRBV7-2; size: few; D: NA; J: TRBJ2-3; DNA: TGTGCCAGCAGCTCACCCAACGCAGATACGCAGTATTTT; CDR3: CASSSPNADTQYF
V: TRBV7-9; size: few; D: NA; J: TRBJ1-1; DNA: TGTGCCAGCAGCTTAATGTCCACCGACACTGAAGCTTTCTTT; CDR3: CASSLMSTDTEAFF
V: TRBV7-9; size: few; D: NA; J: TRBJ2-3; DNA: TGTGCCACCTCGGGGTGGGCGCAGTATTTT; CDR3: CATSGWAQYF
V: TRBV5-1; size: few; D: TRBD1; J: TRBJ2-5; DNA: TGCGCCAGCAGCTTGGGACTGGGACAGGGGCAATCAGAGACCCAGTACTTC; CDR3: CASSLGLGQGQSETQYF
V: TRBV27; size: NA; D: NA; J: TRBJ2-4; DNA: TGTGCCAGCAGTTCCCTCAACCCTGGGGACATTCAGTACTTC; CDR3: CASSSLNPGDIQYF
V: TRBV12-3/TRBV12-4; size: NA; D: TRBD1; J: TRBJ1-4; DNA: TGTGCCAGCTCGGACAGGGACTCTGGAAAACTGTTTTTT; CDR3: CASSDRDSGKLFF
V: TRBV27; size: NA; D: NA; J: TRBJ1-1; DNA: TGTGCCAGCAGTTTGAGGATAGAGGGGGATACTGAAGCTTTCTTT; CDR3: CASSLRIEGDTEAFF
V: TRBV12-3/TRBV12-4; size: NA; D: TRBD2; J: TRBJ2-3; DNA: TGTGCCAGCAGCGTCGGACTAGCGGGGGGCAGCTCAGATACGCAGTATTTT; CDR3: CASSVGLAGGSSDTQYF
V: TRBV5-1; size: few; D: TRBD1; J: TRBJ1-2; DNA: TGCGCCAGCAGCTCCCACGGACAGGACAAGGACGGCTACACCTTC; CDR3: CASSSHGQDKDGYTF
V: TRBV5-1; size: NA; D: NA; J: TRBJ2-5; DNA: TGCGCCAGCAGCCCGGAAGGGTCAGGGGCCCAGTACTTC; CDR3: CASSPEGSGAQYF
V: TRBV20-1; size: many; D: NA; J: TRBJ2-7; DNA: TGCAGTGTTACAGAAGCCTTGGACCCCTACGAGCAGTACTTC; CDR3: CSVTEALDPYEQYF
V: TRBV3-1; size: few; D: NA; J: TRBJ1-3; DNA: TGTGCCAGCTCACAGGGTTCCCGAATCACCATATATTTT; CDR3: CASSQGSRITIYF
V: TRBV30; size: many; D: NA; J: TRBJ2-7; DNA: TGTGCCTGGACATGGGGGGGCGCGTCCGAGCAGTACTTC; CDR3: CAWTWGGASEQYF
V: TRBV11-2; size: NA; D: TRBD2; J: TRBJ2-3; DNA: TGTGCCAGCAGCGCCCTACTAGCGGGGCGTCTCGATACGCAGTATTTT; CDR3: CASSALLAGRLDTQYF